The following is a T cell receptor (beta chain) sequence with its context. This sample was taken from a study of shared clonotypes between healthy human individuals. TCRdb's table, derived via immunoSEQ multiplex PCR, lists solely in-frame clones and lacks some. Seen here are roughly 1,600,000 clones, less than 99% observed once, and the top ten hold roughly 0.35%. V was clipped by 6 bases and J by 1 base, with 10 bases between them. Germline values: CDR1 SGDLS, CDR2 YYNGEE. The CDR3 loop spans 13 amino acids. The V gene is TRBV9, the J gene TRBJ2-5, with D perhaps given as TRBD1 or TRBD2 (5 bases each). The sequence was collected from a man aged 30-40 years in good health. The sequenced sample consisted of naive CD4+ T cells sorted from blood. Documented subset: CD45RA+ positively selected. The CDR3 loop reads CASNRDAQETQYF. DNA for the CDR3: TGTGCCAGCAACCGGGACGCCCAAGAGACCCAGTACTTC.